This T cell receptor beta chain was sequenced during a study of blood T cell repertoires in COVID-19. Study details: PBMCs, B-cell-depleted T cells, or T cells provided the cDNA or gDNA that made up the material.

How the authors handled the data: Amplification of reference gene primers was used by the study to estimate nucleated cell counts. The assay was immunoSEQ multiplex PCR, and TCRdb's table has in-frame clones only and misses some. Clone size and V and J calls were adopted from that table, with D and trimming inferred from the DNA. The data show fewer than 250,000 clones, about 90% seen once. Sequenced input: PBMCs or T cells enriched from blood (not recorded which). The sequence was collected from a man in his fifties or sixties who had been exposed to COVID-19.

In nucleotides, the CDR3 is TGTGCCAGTACCACCTCGGAGGGTTTCAATCAGCCCCAGCATTTT. Protein sequence: CASTTSEGFNQPQHF. J is TRBJ1-5 and V is TRBV19; D is undetermined. CDR3 size: 15 residues. Germline V CDR1 and CDR2: LNHDA, SQIVND (reference sequence). Trimming cost V 7 bases and J 3 bases, with 16 bases left between them.